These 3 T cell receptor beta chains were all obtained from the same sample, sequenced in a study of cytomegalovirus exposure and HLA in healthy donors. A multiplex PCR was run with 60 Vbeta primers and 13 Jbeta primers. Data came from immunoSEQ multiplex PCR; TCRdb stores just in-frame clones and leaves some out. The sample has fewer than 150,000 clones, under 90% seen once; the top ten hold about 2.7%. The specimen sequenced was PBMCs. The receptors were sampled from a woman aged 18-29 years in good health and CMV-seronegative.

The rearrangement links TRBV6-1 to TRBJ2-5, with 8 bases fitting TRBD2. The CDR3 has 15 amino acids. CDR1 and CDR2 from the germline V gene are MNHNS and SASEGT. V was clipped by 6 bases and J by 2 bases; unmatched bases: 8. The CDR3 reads CASSDAGGWQETQYF. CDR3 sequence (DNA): TGTGCCAGCAGCGACGCGGGAGGATGGCAAGAGACCCAGTACTTC.

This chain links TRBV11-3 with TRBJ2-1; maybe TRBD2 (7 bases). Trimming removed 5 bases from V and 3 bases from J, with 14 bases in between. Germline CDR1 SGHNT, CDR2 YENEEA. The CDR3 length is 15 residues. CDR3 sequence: CASSGGGGLYNEQFF. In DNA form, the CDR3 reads TGTGCCAGCAGCGGGGGCGGGGGACTCTACAATGAGCAGTTCTTC.

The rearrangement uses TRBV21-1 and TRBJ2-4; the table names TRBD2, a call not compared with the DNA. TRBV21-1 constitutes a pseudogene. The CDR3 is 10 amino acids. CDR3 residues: CASSAKEEYF. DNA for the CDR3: TGTGCCAGCAGCGCGAAGGAGGAGTACTTC.